This TCR beta chain was obtained from a study of identical twins. V was pared by 5 bases and J by 1 base, with 12 bases of the junction left unmatched. The CDR3 loop spans 20 amino acids. CDR1 MDHEN and CDR2 SYDVKM come from the germline V gene. One entry per CDR3 protein, called by TCRdb with MiXCR from the 5' RACE reads. The profile shows approximately 260,000 distinct CDR3 sequences, about 8.3% of them singletons. This clonotype occurred many times. These same records also appear under a second study, on yellow fever vaccine responses in identical twins.

The sample comprised CD8+ T cells sorted from blood. The clonotype was recovered from a young woman in good health. The rearrangement joins TRBV28 to TRBJ2-1, with 15 bases matching TRBD2. The DNA of the CDR3 is TGTGCCAGCAGTCCCTCTTGGACTAGCGGGAGGGCCTGGTCCTACAATGAGCAGTTCTTC. As protein: CASSPSWTSGRAWSYNEQFF.